These T cell receptor beta chains were read from a single sample in a study of blood T cell repertoires in COVID-19. Only in-frame clones appear in the TCRdb table, and some are missing; sequencing was by immunoSEQ multiplex PCR. The sample consists of 150,000 to 200,000 clones, approximately 81% of them appearing once. Material: PBMCs or T cells enriched from blood (not recorded which). Every receptor here comes from a woman aged 40 to 50 with acute COVID-19. Each CDR3 is given with its conserved first and last residue. Fields, in order: clone size, V gene, D gene, J gene, CDR3 DNA, CDR3 protein. A D gene is named only where the DNA matches it firmly. Only some rows state a clone size, as once, few, many or a class for expanded clones.

size: .
V: TRBV24-1
D: TRBD2
J: TRBJ2-3
DNA: TGTGCCACCAGTGATGAACTGGGACTAGCGGGGGCAGATACGCAGTATTTT
CDR3: CATSDELGLAGADTQYF

size: .
V: TRBV19
D: .
J: TRBJ1-5
DNA: TGTGCCAGCAGGTGGGAGGCAGATAGCAATCAGCCCCAGCATTTT
CDR3: CASRWEADSNQPQHF

size: .
V: TRBV7-6
D: TRBD2
J: TRBJ2-1
DNA: TGTGCCAGCAGCTCCGCCCGACTAGCGGGAGGTGAGCAGTTCTTC
CDR3: CASSSARLAGGEQFF

size: .
V: TRBV7-9
D: TRBD1
J: TRBJ2-7
DNA: TGTGCCAGCAGCACCGGCAGGGGGCTGGGGGACGAGCAGTACTTC
CDR3: CASSTGRGLGDEQYF

size: .
V: TRBV5-4
D: .
J: TRBJ2-2
DNA: TGTGCCAGCAGCCCTCGACAGTACGGCACCGGGGAGCTGTTTTTT
CDR3: CASSPRQYGTGELFF

size: .
V: TRBV10-2
D: TRBD2
J: TRBJ2-2
DNA: TGCGCCAGCAGCCGCACCGGGACTAGCGGGAGGGGGGAGCTGTTTTTT
CDR3: CASSRTGTSGRGELFF

size: once
V: TRBV28
D: .
J: TRBJ1-2
DNA: TGTGCCAGCAGTTCCGAGGCATATGGCTACACCTTC
CDR3: CASSSEAYGYTF

size: once
V: TRBV18
D: TRBD1
J: TRBJ2-2
DNA: TGTGCCAGCTCAGACGACAGGGGATCGGACACCGGGGAGCTGTTTTTT
CDR3: CASSDDRGSDTGELFF

size: .
V: TRBV13
D: .
J: TRBJ1-4
DNA: TGTGCCAGCAAACGTGATCGGAGTAATGAAAAACTGTTTTTT
CDR3: CASKRDRSNEKLFF

size: once
V: TRBV9
D: .
J: TRBJ1-1
DNA: TGTGCCAGCAGCGTAGCGACAAGCAACACTGAAGCTTTCTTT
CDR3: CASSVATSNTEAFF

size: .
V: TRBV3-1/TRBV3-2
D: TRBD1
J: TRBJ1-6
DNA: TGTGCCAGCAGCGATCGGGACAGAAGACCCCTCCACTTT
CDR3: CASSDRDRRPLHF

size: .
V: TRBV25-1
D: .
J: TRBJ1-2
DNA: TGTGCCAGCAGTGAAGAGACTCTTTGGTCCGGCTACACCTTC
CDR3: CASSEETLWSGYTF

size: .
V: TRBV6-2/TRBV6-3
D: TRBD1
J: TRBJ1-1
DNA: TGTGCCAGCAGTTCAGGGGGTGAAGCTTTCTTT
CDR3: CASSSGGEAFF

size: .
V: TRBV18
D: TRBD1
J: TRBJ2-1
DNA: TGTGCCAGCTCACCGCCAGTCGGACAGGGGGCTTTCATCAATGAGCAGTTCTTC
CDR3: CASSPPVGQGAFINEQFF

size: .
V: TRBV7-3
D: .
J: TRBJ2-1
DNA: TGTGCCAGCAGTAAGACCGGGACTCGCGACAATGAGCAGTTCTTC
CDR3: CASSKTGTRDNEQFF

size: .
V: TRBV11-2
D: .
J: TRBJ2-1
DNA: TGTGCCAGCAGCTTAGTCGGCGGTTACTCCTACAATGAGCAGTTCTTC
CDR3: CASSLVGGYSYNEQFF

size: .
V: TRBV10-3
D: .
J: TRBJ2-3
DNA: TGTGCCATCAGTGAGGGCAGCGGGAGCACAGATACGCAGTATTTT
CDR3: CAISEGSGSTDTQYF

size: .
V: TRBV5-1
D: .
J: TRBJ1-3
DNA: TGCGCCAGCAGCCCGGACAGCTTTGGAAACACCATATATTTT
CDR3: CASSPDSFGNTIYF

size: .
V: TRBV6-2/TRBV6-3
D: .
J: TRBJ2-7
DNA: TGTGCCAGCAGCCTCCATGGTAGCGGCGAGCAGTACTTC
CDR3: CASSLHGSGEQYF

size: .
V: TRBV7-2
D: TRBD2
J: TRBJ2-3
DNA: TGTGCCAGCAGCTTGGGACTAGCGGGAGACCCAGATACGCAGTATTTT
CDR3: CASSLGLAGDPDTQYF

size: .
V: TRBV5-1
D: TRBD2
J: TRBJ2-1
DNA: TGCGCCAGCAGCTGGGGACTAGCGGTTATGGATGAGCAGTTCTTC
CDR3: CASSWGLAVMDEQFF

size: .
V: TRBV10-3
D: TRBD1
J: TRBJ2-7
DNA: TGTGCCATCAGAAGAGGGGGCGAGTCCTACGAGCAGTACTTC
CDR3: CAIRRGGESYEQYF

size: .
V: TRBV6-2/TRBV6-3
D: TRBD1
J: TRBJ1-2
DNA: TGTGCCAGCAGTCGACCCCCGGGACAGGCAGGGTATGGCTACACCTTC
CDR3: CASSRPPGQAGYGYTF

size: .
V: TRBV14
D: TRBD1
J: TRBJ2-1
DNA: TGTGCCAGCAGCCAAGAATTCAGGGGGCGGAATGAGCAGTTCTTC
CDR3: CASSQEFRGRNEQFF

size: .
V: TRBV30
D: TRBD2
J: TRBJ2-2
DNA: TGTGCCTGGAGGGGGGGGACTAGTCTCACCGGGGAGCTGTTTTTT
CDR3: CAWRGGTSLTGELFF

size: .
V: TRBV10-3
D: TRBD2
J: TRBJ2-7
DNA: TGTGCCATCAGTGAGTCGGGCGGGGGGCGCGACGAGCAGTACTTC
CDR3: CAISESGGGRDEQYF

size: .
V: TRBV6-5
D: .
J: TRBJ1-1
DNA: TGTGCCAGCAGCGGCCCGGAGGTGACTAACACTGAAGCTTTCTTT
CDR3: CASSGPEVTNTEAFF

size: .
V: TRBV30
D: TRBD1
J: TRBJ1-2
DNA: TGTGCCTGGAGTGCCGGGACAGGGAACTATGGCTACACCTTC
CDR3: CAWSAGTGNYGYTF

size: .
V: TRBV5-1
D: TRBD1
J: TRBJ1-2
DNA: TGCGCCAGCAGCCTGGATGGACAGGGATACTATGGCTACACCTTC
CDR3: CASSLDGQGYYGYTF

size: .
V: TRBV18
D: .
J: TRBJ1-5
DNA: TGTGCCAGCTCACCACAGACAGCCAACAATCAGCCCCAGCATTTT
CDR3: CASSPQTANNQPQHF

size: few
V: TRBV18
D: TRBD1
J: TRBJ1-6
DNA: TGTGCCAGCTCAGTAGACAGGGGGAATTCACCCCTCCACTTT
CDR3: CASSVDRGNSPLHF

size: .
V: TRBV2
D: TRBD1
J: TRBJ2-3
DNA: TGTGCCAGCAGTATGGACAGGGGCGCAGATACGCAGTATTTT
CDR3: CASSMDRGADTQYF

size: .
V: TRBV30
D: TRBD1
J: TRBJ2-7
DNA: TGTGCCTGGGGCGACAGGGCTTACGAGCAGTACTTC
CDR3: CAWGDRAYEQYF

size: .
V: TRBV4-1
D: TRBD1
J: TRBJ2-2
DNA: TGCGCCAGCAGCCAATCCAACAGGGGGCTTTTCGGGGAGCTGTTTTTT
CDR3: CASSQSNRGLFGELFF

size: .
V: TRBV19
D: .
J: TRBJ1-2
DNA: TGTGCCAGTAGCCTAACGGACAGTCTCGGCTATGGCTACACCTTC
CDR3: CASSLTDSLGYGYTF

size: .
V: TRBV19
D: TRBD2
J: TRBJ2-1
DNA: TGTGCCAGTAGTTCAGAGACTAGCGGGAGTTTCAACAATGAGCAGTTCTTC
CDR3: CASSSETSGSFNNEQFF

size: .
V: TRBV4-1
D: .
J: TRBJ1-2
DNA: TGCGCCAGCAGCCAGGATGGACACCACCCGGAAGGCGGCTACACCTTC
CDR3: CASSQDGHHPEGGYTF

size: .
V: TRBV30
D: TRBD2
J: TRBJ2-1
DNA: TGTGCCTGGAACTCCAGACTAGCAGTGAATGAGCAGTTCTTC
CDR3: CAWNSRLAVNEQFF

size: .
V: TRBV10-2
D: TRBD2
J: TRBJ2-3
DNA: TGCGCCAGTCGACTAGCGGGCACAGATACGCAGTATTTT
CDR3: CASRLAGTDTQYF

size: once
V: TRBV7-9
D: .
J: TRBJ1-1
DNA: TGTGCCAGCAGCCGGGACACCGAAGCTTTCTTT
CDR3: CASSRDTEAFF

size: .
V: TRBV6-5
D: TRBD1
J: TRBJ2-4
DNA: TGTGCCAGCAAGAGGACAGGGGCTGGGAACATTCAGTACTTC
CDR3: CASKRTGAGNIQYF

size: .
V: TRBV12-3/TRBV12-4
D: TRBD1
J: TRBJ2-3
DNA: TGTGCCAGCAGTAGGGGGCCTTGGGATACGCAGTATTTT
CDR3: CASSRGPWDTQYF

size: once
V: TRBV5-8
D: .
J: TRBJ2-2
DNA: TGTGCCAGCAGCCCCAACCTGGGAGCCGGGGAGCTGTTTTTT
CDR3: CASSPNLGAGELFF

size: .
V: TRBV27
D: .
J: TRBJ2-7
DNA: TGTGCCAGCAGTTTATTCGGAGGGGATGTGACACCAACCTACGAGCAGTACTTC
CDR3: CASSLFGGDVTPTYEQYF

size: .
V: TRBV29-1
D: TRBD1
J: TRBJ1-3
DNA: TGCAGCGTCAGGACAGGGGACGGAAACACCATATATTTT
CDR3: CSVRTGDGNTIYF

size: .
V: TRBV2
D: TRBD1
J: TRBJ1-2
DNA: TGTGCCAGCAGCCGGGACAGGGAATTTTATGGCTACACCTTC
CDR3: CASSRDREFYGYTF

size: .
V: TRBV7-2
D: .
J: TRBJ1-2
DNA: TGTGCCAGCAGCTTACACAGGTCGTATGGCTACACCTTC
CDR3: CASSLHRSYGYTF

size: .
V: TRBV15
D: TRBD2
J: TRBJ2-1
DNA: TGTGCCACCAGCAGAGATACCAGCGGGAGGGCCTCTGAGAAGTTCTTC
CDR3: CATSRDTSGRASEKFF

size: .
V: TRBV11-3
D: .
J: TRBJ1-1
DNA: TGTGCCAGCAGCCCCGGTTGGAGCGGCACTGAAGCTTTCTTT
CDR3: CASSPGWSGTEAFF

size: .
V: TRBV12-3/TRBV12-4
D: .
J: TRBJ1-2
DNA: TGTGCCAGCAGTCTCTATTCTCATGGCTACACCTTC
CDR3: CASSLYSHGYTF

size: .
V: TRBV4-1
D: .
J: TRBJ2-3
DNA: TGCGCCAGCAGCCTTATCCGACTAGATTCTAGCACAGATACGCAGTATTTT
CDR3: CASSLIRLDSSTDTQYF

size: many
V: TRBV5-1
D: TRBD1
J: TRBJ1-2
DNA: TGCGCCAGCAGCTTGAGGCAGGGGGATGGCTACACCTTC
CDR3: CASSLRQGDGYTF

size: .
V: TRBV13
D: TRBD2
J: TRBJ2-1
DNA: TGTGCCAGCAGCCCAATCCCAGTTGAGCGGGAGTATGAGCAGTTCTTC
CDR3: CASSPIPVEREYEQFF

size: .
V: TRBV7-9
D: .
J: TRBJ2-1
DNA: TGTGCCAGCAGCTCTTATGATGAGCAGTTCTTC
CDR3: CASSSYDEQFF

size: .
V: TRBV7-9
D: TRBD2
J: TRBJ2-1
DNA: TGTGCCAGCAGCCGGACACCGACTAGCATGGATGAGCAGTTCTTC
CDR3: CASSRTPTSMDEQFF

size: .
V: TRBV23-1
D: .
J: TRBJ2-1
DNA: TGCGCCAGCAGTCAATCCCTCAACCGGGGAGCCAACAATATCGTGAATGAGCAGTTCTTC
CDR3: CASSQSLNRGANNIVNEQFF

size: .
V: TRBV6-5
D: .
J: TRBJ1-3
DNA: TGTGCCAGCACCGCGGGGAACACCATATATTTT
CDR3: CASTAGNTIYF

size: .
V: TRBV5-6
D: TRBD1
J: TRBJ1-2
DNA: TGTGCCAGCAGCTGGGGACAGGGGGTAGCGGGCTACACCTTC
CDR3: CASSWGQGVAGYTF